Following are 20 T cell receptor beta chains from one sample sequenced in a study of T cells in Graves' hyperthyroidism and ophthalmopathy. The source material, RNA transcripts, was used to amplify TCR beta CDR3 regions. The TCR CDR3 was amplified in a first-round RT-PCR using the HTBI primer set. TCRdb independently ran MiXCR on the multiplex PCR reads; one entry per CDR3 protein. The sample has fewer than 750,000 distinct CDR3 sequences; more than 45% are singletons. Sequencing used peripheral blood or thyroid tissue (not recorded which). The receptors derive from a woman in her late teens or twenties with Graves' hyperthyroidism.

This chain uses TRBV5-4 with TRBJ2-2; 14 nucleotides line up with TRBD2. The CDR3 contains 15 residues. V lost 5 bases, J lost 7 bases, and 4 bases stayed unmatched. Per the germline V gene, CDR1 is SGHNT and CDR2 is YYREEE (reference sequence). DNA of the CDR3: TGTGCCAGCAGTTCGGGACTAGCGGGAGACGGGGAGCTGTTTTTT. It specifies CASSSGLAGDGELFF. The whole variable domain, remainder taken from reference TRBV5-4 and TRBJ2-2, is ETGVTQSPTHLIKTRGQQVTLRCSSQSGHNTVSWYQQALGQGPQFIFQYYREEENGRGNFPPRFSGLQFPNYSSELNVNALELDDSALYLCASSSGLAGDGELFFGEGSRLTVL.

The rearrangement joins TRBV9 to TRBJ2-1; D uncertain. The germline V gene has CDR1 SGDLS and CDR2 YYNGEE. The V end was cut by 2 bases, the J end by 7 bases, with 10 bases between. The CDR3 loop spans 13 amino acids. The CDR3 is CASSVEAGNEQFF. CDR3 DNA sequence: TGTGCCAGCAGCGTCGAGGCCGGTAATGAGCAGTTCTTC. The full variable domain, rest sourced from reference TRBV9 and TRBJ2-1, is DSGVTQTPKHLITATGQRVTLRCSPRSGDLSVYWYQQSLDQGLQFLIQYYNGEERAKGNILERFSAQQFPDLHSELNLSSLELGDSALYFCASSVEAGNEQFFGPGTRLTVL.

The sample holds many counts of this clonotype. V gene TRBV9 combines with J gene TRBJ1-5; D perhaps matches TRBD1 (5 bases). The CDR3 loop spans 13 amino acids. The V and J ends lost 2 bases and 6 bases respectively, with 9 bases between them. Germline CDR1 is SGDLS and CDR2 is YYNGEE. The CDR3 DNA follows: TGTGCCAGCAGCGTGGGGGAAGGTCAGCCCCAGCATTTT. Protein: CASSVGEGQPQHF.

The V gene is TRBV5-6, the J gene TRBJ1-1; D call uncertain. The CDR3 has 14 amino acids. Germline V gene sequence: CDR1 SGHDT, CDR2 YYEEEE. The germline V and J ends were trimmed by 1 base and 4 bases, with 11 bases remaining between them. CDR3 residues: CASSLFSGTTEAFF. CDR3 in DNA: TGTGCCAGCAGCTTGTTTTCGGGCACCACTGAAGCTTTCTTT.

This clonotype was found many times. The chain is built from TRBV19 and TRBJ2-7; the match to TRBD2 covers 10 bases. V was clipped by 7 bases and J by 7 bases; unmatched bases: 16. The germline V gene encodes CDR1 LNHDA and CDR2 SQIVND (reference sequence). This CDR3 region has 16 residues. Written as DNA, the CDR3 is TGTGCCAGTACCGCCGCTAGCGGGAGCGGTCGAGAAGAGCAGTACTTC. Protein: CASTAASGSGREEQYF.

To note about this clonotype: The germline gene is not matched at one end of the junction; a read error may be the cause. The chain couples TRBV5-1 to TRBJ2-7; weak D call: TRBD2 (6 bases). Germline values: CDR1 SGHRS, CDR2 YFSETQ. The CDR3 is made up of 13 amino acids. The chain's CDR3 is CASSFGSTHEQYF. In DNA form, the CDR3 reads TGTGCCAGCAGCTTCGGGAGCACCCACGAGCAGTACTTC.

This clonotype was detected only a few times. This sequence joins TRBV27 and TRBJ1-5; TRBD1 matches at 7 bases. After removal of 5 bases from V and 5 bases from J, the junction contained 6 bases not matched to a gene. Germline CDR1 is MNHEY and CDR2 is SMNVEV (reference sequence). The CDR3 contains 14 residues. The CDR3 sequence is CASSIDRADQPQHF. The CDR3 nucleotides read TGTGCCAGCAGTATCGACAGGGCCGATCAGCCCCAGCATTTT.

This clonotype came up a few times. V gene TRBV11-2 combines with J gene TRBJ1-1; no definite D call. Trimming shortened V by 3 bases and J by 14 bases, and 16 bases separated the two germline ends. Germline V gene sequence: CDR1 SGHAT, CDR2 FQNNGV. This CDR3 region has 12 residues. The CDR3 DNA reads as TGTGCCAGCAGCTTCGCACGTCTTGAGCAGTTCTTT. It is translated as CASSFARLEQFF.

A note on this clonotype: The junction and the germline gene differ at one end; a read error may be behind it. The V gene is TRBV7-9, the J gene TRBJ2-6, with D tentatively TRBD1 (5 bases). This CDR3 contains 15 residues. Per the germline V gene, CDR1 is SEHNR and CDR2 is FQNEAQ (reference sequence). In DNA form, the CDR3 reads TGTGCCAGCAGCTTATTAGGGGAAGGGGACAACGTCCTGACTTTC. Protein sequence: CASSLLGEGDNVLTF.

V is TRBV29-1 and J is TRBJ2-5; no firm D call. Germline CDR1 SQVTM, CDR2 ANQGSEA. The CDR3 spans 12 residues. The ends were cut back, 8 bases at V and 5 bases at J, with 15 bases in the middle. DNA for the CDR3: TGCAGCCCGGGTCCCCGCCAGGAGACCCAGTACTTC. Translated, it gives CSPGPRQETQYF.

The chain uses TRBV3-1 and TRBJ1-3; D gene unclear. Per germline, CDR1 LGHDT and CDR2 YNNKEL (reference sequence). Trimming stripped 1 base from V and 3 bases from J, with 13 bases between. The CDR3 contains 16 residues. The CDR3 DNA reads TGTGCCAGCAGCCAAGCGGCGGGGAGCGGTGGAAACACCATATATTTT. Its protein product is CASSQAAGSGGNTIYF.

The chain joins TRBV7-9 to TRBJ1-2; the D is unclear. V was shortened by 5 bases and J by 4 bases, with 17 bases between the two germline ends. The CDR3 runs to 15 residues. Per germline, CDR1 SEHNR and CDR2 FQNEAQ (reference sequence). CDR3 amino acids: CASSVDLGHLYGYTF. DNA for the CDR3: TGTGCCAGCAGCGTTGATCTCGGTCACCTCTATGGCTACACCTTC.

A word on this clonotype: The junction and the germline gene differ at one end; a read error may be behind it. This chain links TRBV20-1 with TRBJ2-7, with TRBD1 identical over 9 bases. The CDR3 extends over 11 amino acids. Germline lookup yields CDR1 DFQATT and CDR2 SNEGSKA (reference sequence). CDR3 amino acids: CSARRAVGQGF. The CDR3, as DNA: TGCAGTGCTAGGAGAGCTGTGGGACAGGGCTTC.

This clonotype was recorded many times. J is TRBJ2-5 and V is TRBV29-1; 8 bases fit TRBD1. Germline lookup yields CDR1 SQVTM and CDR2 ANQGSEA. Trimming cost V 5 bases and J 0 bases; bases outside gene matches: 2. This CDR3 spans 13 amino acids. CDR3 bases: TGCAGCGTTAGGACAGGGTACCAAGAGACCCAGTACTTC. As protein: CSVRTGYQETQYF.

With regard to this clonotype: Without the conserved terminal phenylalanine or tryptophan, this CDR3 likely stems from a read error. This rearrangement joins TRBV15 to TRBJ2-7, with TRBD1 identical over 8 bases. The CDR3 contains 13 residues. J was trimmed by 6 bases and V by 4 bases; bases with no gene match: 5. From germline, CDR1 is LNHNV and CDR2 YYDKDF (reference sequence). The CDR3 spells CATSKTGACEQYL. DNA of the CDR3: TGTGCCACCAGCAAGACAGGGGCGTGCGAGCAGTACCTC.

J is TRBJ2-1 and V is TRBV11-2, with D unclear. The CDR3 has 15 residues. V was shortened by 5 bases and J by 6 bases, with 17 bases between the two germline ends. The germline V gene has CDR1 SGHAT and CDR2 FQNNGV. The CDR3 DNA follows: TGTGCCAGCAGCGCGGAGCTACCCAATTCCAATGAGCAGTTCTTC. This encodes CASSAELPNSNEQFF.

This clonotype was recorded many times. The chain employs TRBV2 and TRBJ2-3, with TRBD1 as a possible D gene (6 bases). V dropped 6 bases and J dropped 1 base, with 14 bases sitting between them. In germline, CDR1 is SNHLY, CDR2 FYNNEI. CDR3 size: 15 residues. Written as DNA, the CDR3 is TGTGCCAGCAGACCTCTCAGGGGTGGCACAGATACGCAGTATTTT. Translated, it gives CASRPLRGGTDTQYF. Together with reference TRBV2 and TRBJ2-3, the CDR3 gives the full variable domain: EPEVTQTPSHQVTQMGQEVILRCVPISNHLYFYWYRQILGQKVEFLVSFYNNEISEKSEIFDDQFSVERPDGSNFTLKIRSTKLEDSAMYFCASRPLRGGTDTQYFGPGTRLTVL.

This chain connects TRBV7-9 to TRBJ1-4, with D tentatively TRBD1 (5 bases). CDR1 SEHNR and CDR2 FQNEAQ come from the germline V gene (reference sequence). Trimming shortened V by 3 bases and J by 4 bases, and 9 bases separated the two germline ends. The length of the CDR3 is 14 residues. The CDR3 DNA reads TGTGCCAGCAGCTTCGGGACGGATAATGAAAAACTGTTTTTT. Residues: CASSFGTDNEKLFF.

In this sample, this clonotype turned up many times. The chain carries TRBV20-1 and TRBJ2-7; 7 bases are shared with TRBD2. Trimming removed 5 bases from V and 3 bases from J; junction bases left unmatched: 10. This CDR3 has 14 residues. Germline values: CDR1 DFQATT, CDR2 SNEGSKA (reference sequence). CDR3 nucleotide sequence: TGCAGTGCTCGATCTAGCGGAGGGAACTACGAGCAGTACTTC. Protein: CSARSSGGNYEQYF.

This clonotype showed up just a few times. The chain couples TRBV20-1 to TRBJ2-5; TRBD2 agrees at 7 bases. V shed 3 bases, J shed 5 bases, and the junction held 21 bases outside the gene matches. The CDR3 extends over 18 amino acids. Germline V gene lookup returns CDR1 DFQATT and CDR2 SNEGSKA (reference sequence). The CDR3 spells CSASPFLRGSGTRETQYF. The CDR3 DNA follows: TGCAGTGCTAGCCCCTTCCTCCGCGGGAGCGGGACCCGGGAGACCCAGTACTTC.